Reported below is one T cell receptor beta chain. This entry belongs to a study of blood T cell repertoires in COVID-19. Turning to the study itself: Italy, Spain and the United States were the sources of the convalescent and acute COVID-19 samples. Sample material is recorded as cDNA or gDNA derived from T cells, B-cell-depleted T cells, or PBMCs.

CDR1 DFQATT and CDR2 SNEGSKA come from the germline V gene (reference sequence). V lost 7 bases and J lost 8, with 11 bases in between. This CDR3 region has 10 residues. Original data processing: Quantification of nucleated cells was approximated via reference gene primer amplification. Here immunoSEQ multiplex PCR was the method, and the copy in TCRdb shows in-frame clones only, minus some. The V and J calls and clone size were taken over from that table, and D and trimming were inferred from the DNA. The table has hundreds of thousands of clones, roughly 87% seen once. The sample was peripheral blood. The sequence was obtained from a man aged 60 to 69 who had recovered from COVID-19. V gene TRBV20-1 combines with J gene TRBJ1-2; no reliable D call. In DNA, the CDR3 is TGCAGTGTCTCAGCGGGGGGCTACACCTTC. It encodes CSVSAGGYTF.